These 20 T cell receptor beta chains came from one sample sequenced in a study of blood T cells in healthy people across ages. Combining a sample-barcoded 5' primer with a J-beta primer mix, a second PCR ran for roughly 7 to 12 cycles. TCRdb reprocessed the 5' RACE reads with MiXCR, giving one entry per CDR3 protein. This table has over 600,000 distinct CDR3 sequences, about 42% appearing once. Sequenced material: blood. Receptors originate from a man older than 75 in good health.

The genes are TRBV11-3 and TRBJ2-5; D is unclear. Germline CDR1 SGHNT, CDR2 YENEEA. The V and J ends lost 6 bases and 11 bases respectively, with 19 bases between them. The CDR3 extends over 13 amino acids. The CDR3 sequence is CASSDGINNEQYF. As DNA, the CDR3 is TGTGCCAGCAGTGACGGAATTAACAATGAGCAGTACTTC.

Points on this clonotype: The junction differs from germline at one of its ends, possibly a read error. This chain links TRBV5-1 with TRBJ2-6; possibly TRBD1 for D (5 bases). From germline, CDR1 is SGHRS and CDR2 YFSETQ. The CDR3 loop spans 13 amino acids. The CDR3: CASRNSGANVLPF. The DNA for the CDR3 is TGCGCCAGCAGAAACTCTGGGGCCAACGTCCTGCCTTTC.

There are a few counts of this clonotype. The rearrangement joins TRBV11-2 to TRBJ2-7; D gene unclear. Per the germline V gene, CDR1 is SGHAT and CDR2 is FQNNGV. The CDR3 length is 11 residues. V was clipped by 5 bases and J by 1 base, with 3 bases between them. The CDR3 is CASSMSYEQYF. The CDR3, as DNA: TGTGCCAGCAGCATGTCCTACGAGCAGTACTTC.

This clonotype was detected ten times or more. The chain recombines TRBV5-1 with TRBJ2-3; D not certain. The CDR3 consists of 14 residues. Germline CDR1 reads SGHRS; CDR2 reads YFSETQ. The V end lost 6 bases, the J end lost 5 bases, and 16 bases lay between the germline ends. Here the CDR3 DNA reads TGCGCCAGCACCTTAACCCAGGCCGGAGATACGCAGTATTTT. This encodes CASTLTQAGDTQYF.

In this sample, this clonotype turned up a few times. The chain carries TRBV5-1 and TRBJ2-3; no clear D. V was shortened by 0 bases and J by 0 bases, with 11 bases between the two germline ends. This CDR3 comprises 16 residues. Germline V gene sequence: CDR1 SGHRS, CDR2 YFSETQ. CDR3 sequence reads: CASSLEGIPSTDTQYF. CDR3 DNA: TGCGCCAGCAGCTTGGAGGGCATCCCTAGCACAGATACGCAGTATTTT.

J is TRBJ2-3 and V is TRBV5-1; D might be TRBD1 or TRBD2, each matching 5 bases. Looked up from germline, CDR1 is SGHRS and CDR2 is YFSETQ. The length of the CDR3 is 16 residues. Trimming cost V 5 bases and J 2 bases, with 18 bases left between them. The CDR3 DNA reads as TGCGCCAGCAGTCGGGACGCTGGGGGAACCACAGATACGCAGTATTTT. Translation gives CASSRDAGGTTDTQYF.

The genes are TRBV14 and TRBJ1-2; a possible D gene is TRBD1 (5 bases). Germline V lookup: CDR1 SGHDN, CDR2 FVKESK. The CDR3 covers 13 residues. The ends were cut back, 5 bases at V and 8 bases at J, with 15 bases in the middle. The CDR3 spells CASSYVWGYGYTF. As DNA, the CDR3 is TGTGCCAGCAGCTACGTCTGGGGCTACGGCTACACCTTC.

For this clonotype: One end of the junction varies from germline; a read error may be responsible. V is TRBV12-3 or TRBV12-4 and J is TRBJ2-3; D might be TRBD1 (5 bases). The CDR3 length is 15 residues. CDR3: CAGSLDSPRTDTQYF. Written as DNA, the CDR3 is TGTGCCGGCAGTCTAGACAGCCCCCGCACAGATACGCAGTATTTT.

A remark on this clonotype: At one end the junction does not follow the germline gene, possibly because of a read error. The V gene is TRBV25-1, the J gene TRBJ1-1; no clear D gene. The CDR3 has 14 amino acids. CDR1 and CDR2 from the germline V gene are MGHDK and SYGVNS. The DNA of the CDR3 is TGTGTCAGCAGCCTTCTCGGCCGGGACACTGAAGCTTTCTTT. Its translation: CVSSLLGRDTEAFF.

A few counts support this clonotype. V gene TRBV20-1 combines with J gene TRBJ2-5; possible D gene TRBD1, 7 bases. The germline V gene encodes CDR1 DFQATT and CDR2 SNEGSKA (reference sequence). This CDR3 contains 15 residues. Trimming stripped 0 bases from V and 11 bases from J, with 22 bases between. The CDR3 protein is CSAREQGMEYREQYF. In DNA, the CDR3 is TGCAGTGCTAGAGAACAGGGGATGGAATATCGGGAGCAGTACTTC.

The chain's CDR3 is CASSFTGRENQYF. The CDR3 nucleotides are TGTGCCAGCAGCTTTACAGGGAGAGAAAATCAGTACTTC. The gene calls are TRBV7-2 and TRBJ2-4; tentative D call: TRBD1 (6 bases). The V end was cut by 3 bases, the J end by 12 bases, with 15 bases between. Per germline, CDR1 SGHTA and CDR2 FQGNSA. The CDR3 loop spans 13 amino acids.

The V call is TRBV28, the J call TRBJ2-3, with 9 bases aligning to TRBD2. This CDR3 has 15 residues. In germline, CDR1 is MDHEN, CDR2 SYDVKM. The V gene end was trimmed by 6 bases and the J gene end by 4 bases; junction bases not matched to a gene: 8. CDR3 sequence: CASRPRGLAPDTQYF. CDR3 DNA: TGTGCCAGCAGACCTAGGGGACTAGCCCCAGATACGCAGTATTTT.

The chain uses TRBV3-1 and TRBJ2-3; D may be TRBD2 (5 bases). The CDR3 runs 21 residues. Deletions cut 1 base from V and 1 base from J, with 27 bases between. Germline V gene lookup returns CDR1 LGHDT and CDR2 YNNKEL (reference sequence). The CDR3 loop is CASSQVPGDEDKQPGTDTQYF. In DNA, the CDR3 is TGTGCCAGCAGCCAAGTCCCCGGGGATGAAGACAAACAACCCGGCACAGATACGCAGTATTTT.

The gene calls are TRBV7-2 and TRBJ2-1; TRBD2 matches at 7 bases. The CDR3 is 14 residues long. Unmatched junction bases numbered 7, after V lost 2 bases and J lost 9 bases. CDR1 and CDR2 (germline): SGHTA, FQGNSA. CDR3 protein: CASSLKAREVEQFF. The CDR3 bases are TGTGCCAGCAGCTTAAAGGCTCGGGAGGTTGAGCAGTTCTTC.

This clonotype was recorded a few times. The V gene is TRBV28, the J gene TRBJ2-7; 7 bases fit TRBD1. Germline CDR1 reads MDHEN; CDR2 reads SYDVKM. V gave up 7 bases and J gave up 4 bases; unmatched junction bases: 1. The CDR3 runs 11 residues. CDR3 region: CASKQGYEQYF. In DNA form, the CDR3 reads TGTGCCAGCAAACAGGGGTACGAGCAGTACTTC.

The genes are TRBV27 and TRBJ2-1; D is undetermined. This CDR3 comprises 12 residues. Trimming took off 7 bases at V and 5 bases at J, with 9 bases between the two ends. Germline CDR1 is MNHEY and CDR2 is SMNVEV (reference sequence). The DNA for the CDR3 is TGTGCCAGCACTAGTAGGCACAATGAGCAGTTCTTC. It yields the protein CASTSRHNEQFF.

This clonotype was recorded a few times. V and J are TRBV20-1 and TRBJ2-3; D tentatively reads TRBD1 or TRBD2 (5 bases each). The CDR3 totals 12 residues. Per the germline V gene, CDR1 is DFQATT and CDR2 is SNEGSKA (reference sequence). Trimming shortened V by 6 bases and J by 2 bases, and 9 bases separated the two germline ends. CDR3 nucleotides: TGCAGTGCCGGGGCCACCACAGATACGCAGTATTTT. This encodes CSAGATTDTQYF.

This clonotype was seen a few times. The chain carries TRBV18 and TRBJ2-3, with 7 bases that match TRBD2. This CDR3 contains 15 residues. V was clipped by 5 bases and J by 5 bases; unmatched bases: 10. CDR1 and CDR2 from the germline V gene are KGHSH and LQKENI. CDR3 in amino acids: CASSIGLGRGDTQYF. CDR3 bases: TGTGCCAGCTCAATCGGACTAGGCCGAGGAGATACGCAGTATTTT.

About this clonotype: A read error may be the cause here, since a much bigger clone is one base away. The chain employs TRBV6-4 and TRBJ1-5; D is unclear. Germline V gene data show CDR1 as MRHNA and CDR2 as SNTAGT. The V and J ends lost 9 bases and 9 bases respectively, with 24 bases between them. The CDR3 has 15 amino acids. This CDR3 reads CARIKQHTPMWPQHF. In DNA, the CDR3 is TGTGCCAGGATTAAGCAGCACACCCCTATGTGGCCCCAGCATTTT.

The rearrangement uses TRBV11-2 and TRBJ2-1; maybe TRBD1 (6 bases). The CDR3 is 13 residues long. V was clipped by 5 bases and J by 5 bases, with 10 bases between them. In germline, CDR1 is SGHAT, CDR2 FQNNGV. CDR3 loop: CASSPHRDNEQFF. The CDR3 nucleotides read TGTGCCAGCAGCCCCCACAGGGACAATGAGCAGTTCTTC. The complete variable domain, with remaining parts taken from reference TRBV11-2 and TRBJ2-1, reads EAGVAQSPRYKIIEKRQSVAFWCNPISGHATLYWYQQILGQGPKLLIQFQNNGVVDDSQLPKDRFSAERLKGVDSTLKIQPAKLEDSAVYLCASSPHRDNEQFFGPGTRLTVL.